Here is one TCR beta chain with its context. The V gene's germline CDR1 is SNHLY and CDR2 FYNNEI. The CDR3 is 12 amino acids. V lost 6 bases and J lost 10; bases outside the gene matches: 5. The data were taken from a study of blood T cell repertoires in COVID-19. Overall study context: Sources were T cells, B-cell-depleted T cells, or PBMCs; the material itself was cDNA or gDNA.

Patients of the Seattle cohort, enrolled during active infection, were followed longitudinally. In the original processing: From reference gene primer amplification, estimates of nucleated cell counts were derived. TCRdb's table, derived via immunoSEQ multiplex PCR, lists solely in-frame clones and lacks some. That table gives V, J and clone size, and the DNA gave D and trimming. The table lists fewer than 350,000 clones, approximately 87% of them singletons, with approximately 12% in the top ten. This chain uses TRBV2 with TRBJ1-2, with 10 bases aligning to TRBD1. Sequenced input: peripheral blood. The sequence derives from a woman in her twenties or thirties with COVID-19, enrolled during active disease. As DNA, the CDR3 is TGTGCCAGCAGGATGACAGGGGGCGTCTACACCTTC. Translation: CASRMTGGVYTF.